Listed below are T cell receptor beta chains from one sample, sequenced in a study of T cells in Graves' hyperthyroidism and ophthalmopathy. TCRdb analysed the multiplex PCR reads with MiXCR anew, one entry per CDR3 protein. This sample has 190,000 or so distinct CDR3 sequences, with around 17% found just once. The sequencing input was blood. The receptors originated from a man aged 35-49 years with Graves' hyperthyroidism. Both conserved end residues are part of each CDR3. The D gene is left open where the match is weak. Some rows have no size entry. The others give once, few or many, or a class for an expanded clone.

TRBJ2-1	TRBD1	TRBV11-1	-	TGTGCCAGCAGCTTAGTTGGGACAGGTTACAATGAGCAGTTCTTC	CASSLVGTGYNEQFF
TRBJ2-7	-	TRBV7-2	many	TGTGCCAGCAGCTTAATACAGGGTGAGCAGTACTTC	CASSLIQGEQYF
TRBJ2-7	-	TRBV7-2	-	TGTGCCAGCAGCCCTGGGGCAGGAGTTTACTACGAGCAATACTTC	CASSPGAGVYYEQYF
TRBJ1-2	-	TRBV28	many	TGTGCCAGCAGTTCAACAACGGACAGAGCTAACTATGGCTACACCTTC	CASSSTTDRANYGYTF
TRBJ2-7	-	TRBV2	many	TGTGCCAGCAGTGAGCAGGATCTGCGGGAGCAGTACTTC	CASSEQDLREQYF
TRBJ2-5	TRBD1	TRBV12-3/TRBV12-4	many	TGTGCCAGCAGTCCTTGGACAGGGCGGGAGACCCAGTACTTC	CASSPWTGRETQYF
TRBJ2-1	TRBD2	TRBV7-2	-	TGTGCCAGCAGCTTAGTTGCCACGGGGGGCTCCTACAATGAGCAGTTCTTC	CASSLVATGGSYNEQFF
TRBJ2-7	-	TRBV20-1	many	TGCAGTGCTCCCTCGGGAGCGTTTTCCTACGAGCAGTACTTC	CSAPSGAFSYEQYF
TRBJ2-2	-	TRBV18	-	TGTGCCAGCTCACCGTGGCAGGGTAAAACCGGGGAGCTGTTTTTT	CASSPWQGKTGELFF
TRBJ2-2	-	TRBV7-3	many	TGTGCCAGCAGCTTGGGGCTAGCTCCCGGGGAGCTGTTTTTT	CASSLGLAPGELFF
TRBJ1-5	-	TRBV2	-	TGTGCCAGCAGTTACCCAGAGGGGGGTCAGCCCCAGCATTTT	CASSYPEGGQPQHF
TRBJ2-3	TRBD2	TRBV20-1	many	TGCAGTGCTAGCGGGCGGGGGGGCAAAATCTTGACAGATACGCAGTATTTT	CSASGRGGKILTDTQYF
TRBJ1-2	-	TRBV6-1	many	TGTGCCAGCCCCGGGAGAGGCGGATATGGCTACACCTTC	CASPGRGGYGYTF
TRBJ1-2	TRBD1	TRBV27	many	TGTGCCAGCAGTATAGGACAGGGGTATGGCTACACCTTC	CASSIGQGYGYTF
TRBJ1-1	-	TRBV25-1	few	TGTGCCAGCAGTGAAGTGGGGGGCGCATGGACTGAAGCTTTCTTT	CASSEVGGAWTEAFF
TRBJ2-3	TRBD2	TRBV11-2	many	TGTGCCAGCAGTCGACTAGCGACTAGCACAGATACGCAGTATTTT	CASSRLATSTDTQYF
TRBJ2-2	-	TRBV6-5	-	TGTGCCAGCAGTTACCGACTTAACACCGGGGAGCTGTTTTTT	CASSYRLNTGELFF
TRBJ2-5	TRBD2	TRBV4-2	-	TGTGCCAGCAGCCCAGAATTAGCGGGACAAGAGACCCAGTACTTC	CASSPELAGQETQYF